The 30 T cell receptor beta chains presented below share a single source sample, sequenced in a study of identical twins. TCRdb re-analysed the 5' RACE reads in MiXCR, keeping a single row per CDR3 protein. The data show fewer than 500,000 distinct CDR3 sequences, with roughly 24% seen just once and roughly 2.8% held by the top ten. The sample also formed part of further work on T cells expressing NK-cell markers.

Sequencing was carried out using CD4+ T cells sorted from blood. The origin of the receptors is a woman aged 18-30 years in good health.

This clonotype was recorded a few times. The CDR3 bases are TGTGCCAGCAGCAAAGGGCTCAGTACGGGCGGCTACACCTTC. Translation: CASSKGLSTGGYTF. The chain combines TRBV3-1 with TRBJ1-2; no clear D gene. Germline V lookup: CDR1 LGHDT, CDR2 YNNKEL (reference sequence). V lost 5 bases to trimming and J lost 8 bases, with 18 bases between them. This CDR3 has 14 amino acids.

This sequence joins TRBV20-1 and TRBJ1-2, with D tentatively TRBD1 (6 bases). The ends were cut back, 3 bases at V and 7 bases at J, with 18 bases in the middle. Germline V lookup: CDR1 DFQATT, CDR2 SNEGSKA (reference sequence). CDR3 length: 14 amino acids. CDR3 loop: CSASTGRGFVGYTF. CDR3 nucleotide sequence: TGCAGTGCTAGTACGGGCAGGGGTTTCGTTGGCTACACCTTC.

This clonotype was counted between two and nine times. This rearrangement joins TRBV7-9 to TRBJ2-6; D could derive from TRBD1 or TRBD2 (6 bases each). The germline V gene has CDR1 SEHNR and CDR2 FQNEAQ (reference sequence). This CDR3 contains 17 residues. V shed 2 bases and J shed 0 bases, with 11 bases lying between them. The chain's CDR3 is CASSLTQGGSGANVLTF. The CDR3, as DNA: TGTGCCAGCAGCTTAACACAGGGAGGCTCTGGGGCCAACGTCCTGACTTTC.

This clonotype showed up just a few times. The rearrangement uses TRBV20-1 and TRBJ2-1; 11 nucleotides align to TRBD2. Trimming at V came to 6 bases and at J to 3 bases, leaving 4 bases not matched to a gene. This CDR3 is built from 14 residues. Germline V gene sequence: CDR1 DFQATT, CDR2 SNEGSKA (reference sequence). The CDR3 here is CSAMGLADYNEQFF. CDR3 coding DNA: TGCAGTGCCATGGGACTAGCGGACTACAATGAGCAGTTCTTC.

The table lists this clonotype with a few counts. CDR3 nucleotides: TGTGCCAGCAGTCTCCTAAATACGCAGTATTTT. Residues: CASSLLNTQYF. V gene TRBV7-2 combines with J gene TRBJ2-3; no firm D call. Trimming shortened V by 6 bases and J by 7 bases, and 8 bases separated the two germline ends. The CDR3 runs to 11 residues. CDR1 is SGHTA and CDR2 is FQGNSA in the germline V gene. The full variable domain, in which reference TRBV7-2 and TRBJ2-3 provide the parts outside the CDR3, is GAGVSQSPSNKVTEKGKDVELRCDPISGHTALYWYRQSLGQGLEFLIYFQGNSAPDKSGLPSDRFSAERTGGSVSTLTIQRTQQEDSAVYLCASSLLNTQYFGPGTRLTVL.

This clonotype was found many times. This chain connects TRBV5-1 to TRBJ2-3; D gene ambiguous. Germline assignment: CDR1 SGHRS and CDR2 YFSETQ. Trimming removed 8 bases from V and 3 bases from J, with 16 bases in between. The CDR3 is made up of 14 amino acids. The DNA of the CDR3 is TGCGCCAGGCTAAACTGGGCAGCTACAGATACGCAGTATTTT. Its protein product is CARLNWAATDTQYF.

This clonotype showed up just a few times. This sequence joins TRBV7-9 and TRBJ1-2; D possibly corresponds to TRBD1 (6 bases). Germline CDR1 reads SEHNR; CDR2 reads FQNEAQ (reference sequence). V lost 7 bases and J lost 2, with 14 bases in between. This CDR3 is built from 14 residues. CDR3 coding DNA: TGTGCCAGCACCGAGGACAGAGAGAACTATGGCTACACCTTC. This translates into CASTEDRENYGYTF.

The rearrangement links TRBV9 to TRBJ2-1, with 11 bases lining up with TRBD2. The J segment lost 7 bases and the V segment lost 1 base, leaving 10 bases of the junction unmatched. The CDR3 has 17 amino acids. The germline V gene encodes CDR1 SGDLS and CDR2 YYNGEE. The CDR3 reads CASSVFIGTSGSNEQFF. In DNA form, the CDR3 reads TGTGCCAGCAGCGTATTTATTGGGACTAGCGGATCGAATGAGCAGTTCTTC.

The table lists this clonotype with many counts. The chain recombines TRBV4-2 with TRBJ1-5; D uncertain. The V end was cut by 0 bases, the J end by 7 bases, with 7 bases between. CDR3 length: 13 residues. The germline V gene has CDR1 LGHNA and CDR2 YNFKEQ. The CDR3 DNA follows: TGTGCCAGCAGCCAAGACAACGACCAGCCCCAGCATTTT. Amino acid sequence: CASSQDNDQPQHF.

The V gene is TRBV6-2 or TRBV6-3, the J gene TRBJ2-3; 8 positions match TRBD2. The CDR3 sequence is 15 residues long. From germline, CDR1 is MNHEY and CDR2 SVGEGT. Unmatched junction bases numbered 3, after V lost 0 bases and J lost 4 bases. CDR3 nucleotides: TGTGCCAGCAGTTACTCGGGACTAGTTGCAGATACGCAGTATTTT. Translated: CASSYSGLVADTQYF.

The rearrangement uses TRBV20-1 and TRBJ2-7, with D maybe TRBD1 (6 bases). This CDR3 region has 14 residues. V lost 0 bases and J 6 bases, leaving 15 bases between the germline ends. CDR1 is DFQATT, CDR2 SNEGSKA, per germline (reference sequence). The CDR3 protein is CSARDRGTGIEQYF. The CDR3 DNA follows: TGCAGTGCTAGAGATCGGGGAACAGGGATCGAGCAGTACTTC.

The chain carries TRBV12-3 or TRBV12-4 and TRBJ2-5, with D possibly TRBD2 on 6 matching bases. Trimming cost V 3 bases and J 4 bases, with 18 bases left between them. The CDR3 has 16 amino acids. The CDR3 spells CASSLGRDSHPETQYF. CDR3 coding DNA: TGTGCCAGCAGTTTGGGCCGGGACTCGCACCCAGAGACCCAGTACTTC.

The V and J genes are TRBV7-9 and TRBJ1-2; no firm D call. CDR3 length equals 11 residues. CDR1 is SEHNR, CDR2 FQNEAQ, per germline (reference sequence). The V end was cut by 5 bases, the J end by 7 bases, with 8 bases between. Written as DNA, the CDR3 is TGTGCCAGCAGCCAAACCGGTGGCTACACCTTC. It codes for CASSQTGGYTF. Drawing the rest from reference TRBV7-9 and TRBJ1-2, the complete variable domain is DTGVSQNPRHKITKRGQNVTFRCDPISEHNRLYWYRQTLGQGPEFLTYFQNEAQLEKSRLLSDRFSAERPKGSFSTLEIQRTEQGDSAMYLCASSQTGGYTFGSGTRLTVV.

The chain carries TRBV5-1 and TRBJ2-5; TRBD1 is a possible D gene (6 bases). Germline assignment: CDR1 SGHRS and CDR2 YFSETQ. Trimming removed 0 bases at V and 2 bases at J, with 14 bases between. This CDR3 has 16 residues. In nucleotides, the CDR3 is TGCGCCAGCAGCTTGGAGGTCAGGGGAGAACAAGAGACCCAGTACTTC. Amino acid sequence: CASSLEVRGEQETQYF. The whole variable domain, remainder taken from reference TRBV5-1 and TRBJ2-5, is KAGVTQTPRYLIKTRGQQVTLSCSPISGHRSVSWYQQTPGQGLQFLFEYFSETQRNKGNFPGRFSGRQFSNSRSEMNVSTLELGDSALYLCASSLEVRGEQETQYFGPGTRLLVL.

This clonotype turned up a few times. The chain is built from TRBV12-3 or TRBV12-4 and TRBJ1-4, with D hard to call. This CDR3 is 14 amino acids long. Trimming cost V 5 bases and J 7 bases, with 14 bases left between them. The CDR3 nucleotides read TGTGCCAGCAGTCTGGCTACCGAGGGTGAAAAACTGTTTTTT. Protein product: CASSLATEGEKLFF.

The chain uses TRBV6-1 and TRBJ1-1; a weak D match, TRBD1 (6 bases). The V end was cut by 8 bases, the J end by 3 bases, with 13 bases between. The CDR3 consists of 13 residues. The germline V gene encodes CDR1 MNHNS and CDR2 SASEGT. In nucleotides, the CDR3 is TGTGCCAGCCGGGGGGCCGTGGACACTGAAGCTTTCTTT. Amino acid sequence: CASRGAVDTEAFF.

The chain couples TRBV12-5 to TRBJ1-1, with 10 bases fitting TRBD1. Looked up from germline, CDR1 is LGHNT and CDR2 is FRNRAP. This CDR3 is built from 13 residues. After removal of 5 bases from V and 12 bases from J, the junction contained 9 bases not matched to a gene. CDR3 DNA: TGTGCTAGTGGTCTCGGGACAGGGGTCTTGCCTTTCTTT. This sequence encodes CASGLGTGVLPFF.

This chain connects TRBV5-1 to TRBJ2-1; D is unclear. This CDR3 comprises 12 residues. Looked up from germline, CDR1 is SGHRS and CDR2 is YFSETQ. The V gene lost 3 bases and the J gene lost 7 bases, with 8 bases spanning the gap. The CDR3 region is CASSSMGNEQFF. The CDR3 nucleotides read TGCGCCAGCAGCTCCATGGGGAATGAGCAGTTCTTC.

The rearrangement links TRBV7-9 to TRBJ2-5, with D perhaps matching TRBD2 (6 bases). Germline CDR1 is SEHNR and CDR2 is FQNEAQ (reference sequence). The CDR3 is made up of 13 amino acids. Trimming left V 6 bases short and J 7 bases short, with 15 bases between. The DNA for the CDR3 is TGTGCCAGCAGTCCTGGACTAAGCGGGACCCAGTACTTC. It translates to CASSPGLSGTQYF.

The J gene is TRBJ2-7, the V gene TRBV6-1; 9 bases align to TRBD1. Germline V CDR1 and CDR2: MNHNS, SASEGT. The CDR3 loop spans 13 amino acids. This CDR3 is CVTSRDRVYEQYF. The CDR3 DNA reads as TGTGTTACAAGCAGGGACAGGGTCTACGAGCAGTACTTC.

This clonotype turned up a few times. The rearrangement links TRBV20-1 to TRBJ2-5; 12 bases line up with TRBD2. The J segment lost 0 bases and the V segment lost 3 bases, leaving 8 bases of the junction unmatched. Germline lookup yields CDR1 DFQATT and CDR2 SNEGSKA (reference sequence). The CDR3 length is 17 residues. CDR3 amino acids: CSARGLAGGKNQETQYF. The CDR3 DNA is TGCAGTGCTAGGGGGCTAGCGGGGGGGAAAAACCAAGAGACCCAGTACTTC.

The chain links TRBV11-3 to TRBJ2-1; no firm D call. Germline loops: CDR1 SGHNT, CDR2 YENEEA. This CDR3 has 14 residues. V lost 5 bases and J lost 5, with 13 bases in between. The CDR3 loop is CASSILSGHNEQFF. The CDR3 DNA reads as TGTGCCAGCAGCATCCTTTCGGGCCACAATGAGCAGTTCTTC.

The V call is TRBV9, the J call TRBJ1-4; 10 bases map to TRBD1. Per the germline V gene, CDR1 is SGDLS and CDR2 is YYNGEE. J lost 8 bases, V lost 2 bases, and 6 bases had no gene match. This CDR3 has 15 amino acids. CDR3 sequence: CASSVGDRGGEKLFF. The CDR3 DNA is TGTGCCAGCAGCGTGGGGGACAGGGGAGGAGAAAAACTGTTTTTT.

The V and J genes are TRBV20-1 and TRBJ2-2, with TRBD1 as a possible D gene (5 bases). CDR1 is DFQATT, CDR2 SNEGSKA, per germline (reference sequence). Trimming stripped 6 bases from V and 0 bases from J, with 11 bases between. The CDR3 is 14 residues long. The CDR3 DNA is TGCAGTGCCCCGCCCAGGGCGAACACCGGGGAGCTGTTTTTT. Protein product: CSAPPRANTGELFF.

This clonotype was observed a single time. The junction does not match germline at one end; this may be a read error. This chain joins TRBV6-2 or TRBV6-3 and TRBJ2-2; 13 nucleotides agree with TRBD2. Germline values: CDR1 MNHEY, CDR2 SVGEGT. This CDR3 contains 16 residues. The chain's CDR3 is CASSKGTSGNPGELFF. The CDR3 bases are TGTGCCAGCAGTAAAGGGACTAGCGGGAACCCCGGGGAGCTGTTTTTT.

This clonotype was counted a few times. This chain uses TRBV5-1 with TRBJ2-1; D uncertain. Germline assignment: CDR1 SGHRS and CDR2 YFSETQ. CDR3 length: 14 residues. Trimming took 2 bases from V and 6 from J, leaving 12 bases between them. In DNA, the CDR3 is TGCGCCAGCAGCTTAGGGCAGTCGATCAATGAGCAGTTCTTC. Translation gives CASSLGQSINEQFF.

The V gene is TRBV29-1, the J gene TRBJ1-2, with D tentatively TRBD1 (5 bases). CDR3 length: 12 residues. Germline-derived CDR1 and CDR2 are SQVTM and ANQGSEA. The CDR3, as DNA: TGCCTCACAACGGGGGTGGACTATGGCTACACCTTC. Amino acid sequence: CLTTGVDYGYTF.

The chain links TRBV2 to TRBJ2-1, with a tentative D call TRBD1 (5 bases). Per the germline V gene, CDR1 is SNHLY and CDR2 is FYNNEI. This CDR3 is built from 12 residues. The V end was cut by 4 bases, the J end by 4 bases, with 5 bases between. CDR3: CASSGQYNEQFF. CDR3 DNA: TGTGCCAGCAGTGGACAGTACAATGAGCAGTTCTTC.

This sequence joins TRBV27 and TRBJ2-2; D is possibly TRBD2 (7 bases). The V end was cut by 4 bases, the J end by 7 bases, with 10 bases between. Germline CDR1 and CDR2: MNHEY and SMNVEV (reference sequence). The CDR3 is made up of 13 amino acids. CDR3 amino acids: CASSSGGIGELFF. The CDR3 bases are TGTGCCAGCAGTTCGGGGGGCATCGGGGAGCTGTTTTTT.

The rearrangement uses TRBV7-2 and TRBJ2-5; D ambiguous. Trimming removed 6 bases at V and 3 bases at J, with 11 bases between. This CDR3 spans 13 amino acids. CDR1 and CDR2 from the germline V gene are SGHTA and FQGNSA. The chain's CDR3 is CASRRTVEETQYF. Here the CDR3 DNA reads TGTGCCAGCAGGAGGACGGTAGAAGAGACCCAGTACTTC. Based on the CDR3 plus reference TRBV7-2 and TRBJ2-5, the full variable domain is GAGVSQSPSNKVTEKGKDVELRCDPISGHTALYWYRQSLGQGLEFLIYFQGNSAPDKSGLPSDRFSAERTGGSVSTLTIQRTQQEDSAVYLCASRRTVEETQYFGPGTRLLVL.